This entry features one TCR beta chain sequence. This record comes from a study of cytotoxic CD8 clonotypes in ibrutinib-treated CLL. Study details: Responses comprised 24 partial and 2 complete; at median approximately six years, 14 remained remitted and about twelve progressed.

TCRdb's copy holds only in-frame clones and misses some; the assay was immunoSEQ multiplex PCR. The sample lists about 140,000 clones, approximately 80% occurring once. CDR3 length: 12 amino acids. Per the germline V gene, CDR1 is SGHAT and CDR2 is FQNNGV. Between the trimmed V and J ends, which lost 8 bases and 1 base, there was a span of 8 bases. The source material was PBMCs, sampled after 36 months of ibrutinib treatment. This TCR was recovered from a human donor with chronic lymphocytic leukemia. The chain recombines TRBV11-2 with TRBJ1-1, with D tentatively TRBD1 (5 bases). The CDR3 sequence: CASGGPNTEAFF. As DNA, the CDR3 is TGTGCCAGCGGGGGACCGAACACTGAAGCTTTCTTT.